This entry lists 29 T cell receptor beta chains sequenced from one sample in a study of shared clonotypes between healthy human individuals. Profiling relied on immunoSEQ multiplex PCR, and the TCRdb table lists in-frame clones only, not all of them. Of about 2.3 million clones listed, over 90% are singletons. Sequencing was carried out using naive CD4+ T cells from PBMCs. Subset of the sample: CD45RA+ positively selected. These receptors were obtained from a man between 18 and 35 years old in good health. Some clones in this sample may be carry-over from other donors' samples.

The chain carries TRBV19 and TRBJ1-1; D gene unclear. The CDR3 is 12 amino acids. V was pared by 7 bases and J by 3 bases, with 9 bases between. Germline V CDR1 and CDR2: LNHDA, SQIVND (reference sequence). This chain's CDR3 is CASTDYDTEAFF. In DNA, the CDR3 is TGTGCCAGTACCGACTACGACACTGAAGCTTTCTTT.

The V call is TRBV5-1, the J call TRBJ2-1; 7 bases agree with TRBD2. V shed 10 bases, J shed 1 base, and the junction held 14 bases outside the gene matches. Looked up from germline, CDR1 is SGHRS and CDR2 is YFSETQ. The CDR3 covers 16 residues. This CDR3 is CASGPGTTTSYNEQFF. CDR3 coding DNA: TGCGCCTCCGGACCTGGGACTACCACTTCCTACAATGAGCAGTTCTTC.

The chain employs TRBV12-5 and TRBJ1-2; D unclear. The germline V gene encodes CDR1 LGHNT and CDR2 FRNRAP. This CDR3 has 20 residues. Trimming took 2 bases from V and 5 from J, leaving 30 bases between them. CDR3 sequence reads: CASGLPRKRGRGPPGYGYTF. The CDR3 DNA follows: TGTGCTAGTGGTTTGCCTAGAAAACGAGGGCGCGGGCCCCCTGGGTATGGCTACACCTTC.

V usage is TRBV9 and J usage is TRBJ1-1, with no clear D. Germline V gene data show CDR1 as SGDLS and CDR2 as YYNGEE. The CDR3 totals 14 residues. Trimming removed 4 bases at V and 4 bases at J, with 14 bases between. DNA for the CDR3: TGTGCCAGCAGCCCCAGGCCTTCAGGCACTGAAGCTTTCTTT. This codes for CASSPRPSGTEAFF.

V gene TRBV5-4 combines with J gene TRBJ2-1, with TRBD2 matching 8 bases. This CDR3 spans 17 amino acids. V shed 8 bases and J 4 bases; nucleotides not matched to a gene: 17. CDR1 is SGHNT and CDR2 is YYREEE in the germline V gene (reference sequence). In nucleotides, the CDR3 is TGTGCCAGTGGACTAGCTCCTAACCCGAGGGTATACAATGAGCAGTTCTTC. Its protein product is CASGLAPNPRVYNEQFF.

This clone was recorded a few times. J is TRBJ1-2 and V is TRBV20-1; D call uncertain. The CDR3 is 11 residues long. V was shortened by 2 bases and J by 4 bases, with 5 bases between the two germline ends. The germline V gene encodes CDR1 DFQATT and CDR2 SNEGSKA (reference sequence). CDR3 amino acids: CSARSRYGYTF. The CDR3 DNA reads TGCAGTGCTAGATCACGCTATGGCTACACCTTC.

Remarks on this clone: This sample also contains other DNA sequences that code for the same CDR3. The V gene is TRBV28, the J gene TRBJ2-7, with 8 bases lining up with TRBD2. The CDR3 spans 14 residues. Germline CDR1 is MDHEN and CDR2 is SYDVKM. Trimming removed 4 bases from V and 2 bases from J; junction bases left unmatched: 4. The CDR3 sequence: CASSYRGGPYEQYF. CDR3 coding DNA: TGTGCCAGCAGTTACCGGGGGGGGCCCTACGAGCAGTACTTC.

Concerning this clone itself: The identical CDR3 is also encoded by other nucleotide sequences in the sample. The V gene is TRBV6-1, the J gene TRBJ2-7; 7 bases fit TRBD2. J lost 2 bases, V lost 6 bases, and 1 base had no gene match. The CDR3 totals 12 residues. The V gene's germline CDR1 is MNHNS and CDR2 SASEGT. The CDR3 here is CASRRGTYEQYF. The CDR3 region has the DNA TGTGCCAGCAGGCGGGGGACCTACGAGCAGTACTTC.

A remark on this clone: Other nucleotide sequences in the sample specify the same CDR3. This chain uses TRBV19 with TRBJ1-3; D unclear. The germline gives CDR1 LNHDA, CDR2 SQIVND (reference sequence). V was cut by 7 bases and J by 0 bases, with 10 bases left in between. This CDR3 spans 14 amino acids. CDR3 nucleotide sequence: TGTGCCAGTATTAGCGGGAGCTCTGGAAACACCATATATTTT. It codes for CASISGSSGNTIYF.

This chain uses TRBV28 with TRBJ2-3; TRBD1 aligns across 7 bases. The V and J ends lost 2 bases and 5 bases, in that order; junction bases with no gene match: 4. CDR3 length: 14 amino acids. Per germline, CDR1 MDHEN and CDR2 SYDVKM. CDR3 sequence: CASSLIQGIDTQYF. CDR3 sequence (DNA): TGTGCCAGCAGTTTAATACAGGGGATAGATACGCAGTATTTT.

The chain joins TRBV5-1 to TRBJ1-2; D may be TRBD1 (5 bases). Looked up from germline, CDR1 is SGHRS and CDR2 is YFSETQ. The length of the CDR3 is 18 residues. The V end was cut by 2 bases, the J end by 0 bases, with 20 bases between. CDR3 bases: TGCGCCAGCAGCTTTTTGTCCCCATCTCAGGGAACTAACTATGGCTACACCTTC. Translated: CASSFLSPSQGTNYGYTF. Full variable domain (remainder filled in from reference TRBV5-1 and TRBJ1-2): KAGVTQTPRYLIKTRGQQVTLSCSPISGHRSVSWYQQTPGQGLQFLFEYFSETQRNKGNFPGRFSGRQFSNSRSEMNVSTLELGDSALYLCASSFLSPSQGTNYGYTFGSGTRLTVV.

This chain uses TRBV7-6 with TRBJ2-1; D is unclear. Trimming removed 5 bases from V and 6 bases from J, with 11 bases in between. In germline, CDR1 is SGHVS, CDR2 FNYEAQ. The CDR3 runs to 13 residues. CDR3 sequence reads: CASSPGSTNEQFF. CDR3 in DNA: TGTGCCAGCAGCCCAGGCTCGACCAATGAGCAGTTCTTC.

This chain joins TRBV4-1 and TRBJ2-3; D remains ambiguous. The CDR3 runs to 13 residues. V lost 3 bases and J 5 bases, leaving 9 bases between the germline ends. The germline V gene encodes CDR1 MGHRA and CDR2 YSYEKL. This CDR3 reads CASSHDMGDTQYF. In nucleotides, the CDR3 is TGCGCCAGCAGCCACGACATGGGAGATACGCAGTATTTT.

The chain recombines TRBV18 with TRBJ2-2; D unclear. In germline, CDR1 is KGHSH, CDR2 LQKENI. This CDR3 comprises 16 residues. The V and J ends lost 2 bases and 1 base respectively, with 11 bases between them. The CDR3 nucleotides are TGTGCCAGCTCACCATTAGGTTCAGGGAACACCGGGGAGCTGTTTTTT. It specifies CASSPLGSGNTGELFF.

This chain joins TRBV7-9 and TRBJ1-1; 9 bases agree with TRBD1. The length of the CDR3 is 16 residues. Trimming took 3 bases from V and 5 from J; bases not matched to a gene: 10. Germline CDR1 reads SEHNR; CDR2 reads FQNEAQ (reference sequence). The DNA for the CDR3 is TGTGCCAGCAGCTTCGGGACAGGGTCGAGTTGGACTGAAGCTTTCTTT. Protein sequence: CASSFGTGSSWTEAFF.

The CDR3 DNA sequence: TGCGCCAGCAGTGAGTTAGTAAGCGTACCCTACAATGAGCAGTTCTTC. Translation gives CASSELVSVPYNEQFF. The rearrangement uses TRBV10-1 and TRBJ2-1; the D is unclear. The V end lost 1 base, the J end lost 2 bases, and 12 bases lay between the germline ends. This CDR3 has 16 amino acids. CDR1 and CDR2 from the germline V gene are WNHNN and SYGVQD (reference sequence).

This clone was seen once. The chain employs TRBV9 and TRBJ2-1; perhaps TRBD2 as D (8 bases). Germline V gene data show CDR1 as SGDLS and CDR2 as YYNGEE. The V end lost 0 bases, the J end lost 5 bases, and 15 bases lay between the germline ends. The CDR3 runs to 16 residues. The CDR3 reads CASSVGHSGTDNEQFF. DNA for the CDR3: TGTGCCAGCAGCGTAGGCCATAGCGGGACAGACAATGAGCAGTTCTTC.

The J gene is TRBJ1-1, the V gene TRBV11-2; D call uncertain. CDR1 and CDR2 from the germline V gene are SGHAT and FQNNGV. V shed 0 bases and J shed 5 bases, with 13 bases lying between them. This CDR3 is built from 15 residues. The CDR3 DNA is TGTGCCAGCAGCTTAGAGGGTCGGGTGGGTACTGAAGCTTTCTTT. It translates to CASSLEGRVGTEAFF.

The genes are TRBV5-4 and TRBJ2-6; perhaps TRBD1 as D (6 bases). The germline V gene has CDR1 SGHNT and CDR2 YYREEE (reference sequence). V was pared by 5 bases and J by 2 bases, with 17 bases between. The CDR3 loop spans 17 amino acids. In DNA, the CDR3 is TGTGCCAGCAGGGAAGGGGGTTTGGTAGCTGGGGCCAACGTCCTGACTTTC. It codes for CASREGGLVAGANVLTF. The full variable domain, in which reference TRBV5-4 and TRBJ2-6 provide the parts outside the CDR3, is ETGVTQSPTHLIKTRGQQVTLRCSSQSGHNTVSWYQQALGQGPQFIFQYYREEENGRGNFPPRFSGLQFPNYSSELNVNALELDDSALYLCASREGGLVAGANVLTFGAGSRLTVL.

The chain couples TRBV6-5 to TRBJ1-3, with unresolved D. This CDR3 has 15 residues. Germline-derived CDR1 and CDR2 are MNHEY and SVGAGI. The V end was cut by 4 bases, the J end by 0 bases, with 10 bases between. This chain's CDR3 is CASSSEGNSGNTIYF. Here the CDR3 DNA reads TGTGCCAGCAGTTCCGAGGGCAACTCTGGAAACACCATATATTTT.

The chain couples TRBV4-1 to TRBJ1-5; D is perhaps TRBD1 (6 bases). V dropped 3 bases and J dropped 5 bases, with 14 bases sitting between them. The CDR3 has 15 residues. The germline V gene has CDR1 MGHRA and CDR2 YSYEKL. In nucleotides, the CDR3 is TGCGCCAGCAGCCACGGACAACAGGGATATCAGCCCCAGCATTTT. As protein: CASSHGQQGYQPQHF.

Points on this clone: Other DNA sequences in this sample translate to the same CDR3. CDR3 nucleotides: TGTGCCAGCAGTAGGGGGTCCGGGGCCAACGTCCTGACTTTC. It translates to CASSRGSGANVLTF. The gene calls are TRBV28 and TRBJ2-6, with a possible D match to TRBD1 (6 bases). Germline CDR1 and CDR2: MDHEN and SYDVKM. Trimming stripped 5 bases from V and 4 bases from J, with 9 bases between. The length of the CDR3 is 14 residues.

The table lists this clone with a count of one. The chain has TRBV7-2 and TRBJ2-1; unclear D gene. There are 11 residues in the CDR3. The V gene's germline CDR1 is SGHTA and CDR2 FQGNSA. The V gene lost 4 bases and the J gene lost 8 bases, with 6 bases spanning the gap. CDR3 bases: TGTGCCAGCAGCTCTATAGATGAGCAGTTCTTC. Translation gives CASSSIDEQFF.

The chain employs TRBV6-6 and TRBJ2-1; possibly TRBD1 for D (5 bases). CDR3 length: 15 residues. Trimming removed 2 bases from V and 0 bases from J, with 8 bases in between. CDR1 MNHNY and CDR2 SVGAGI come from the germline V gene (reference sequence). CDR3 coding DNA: TGTGCCAGCAGTTACGGGGCGGCCTCCTACAATGAGCAGTTCTTC. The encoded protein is CASSYGAASYNEQFF.

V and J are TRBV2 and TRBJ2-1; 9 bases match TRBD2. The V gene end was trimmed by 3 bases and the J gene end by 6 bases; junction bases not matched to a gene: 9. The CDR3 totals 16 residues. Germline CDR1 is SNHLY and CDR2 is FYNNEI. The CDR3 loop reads CASSDLRGRASNEQFF. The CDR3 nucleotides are TGTGCCAGCAGTGATCTCCGCGGGAGGGCTTCCAATGAGCAGTTCTTC.

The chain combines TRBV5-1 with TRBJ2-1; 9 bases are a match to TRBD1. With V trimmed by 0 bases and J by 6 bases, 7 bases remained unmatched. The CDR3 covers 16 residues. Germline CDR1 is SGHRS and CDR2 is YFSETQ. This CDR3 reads CASSLVGQGVPNEQFF. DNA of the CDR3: TGCGCCAGCAGCTTGGTGGGACAGGGTGTCCCCAATGAGCAGTTCTTC.

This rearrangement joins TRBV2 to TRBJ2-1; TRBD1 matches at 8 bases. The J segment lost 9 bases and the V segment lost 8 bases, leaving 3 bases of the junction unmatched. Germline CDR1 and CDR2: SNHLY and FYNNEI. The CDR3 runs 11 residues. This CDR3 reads CASDRGSEQFF. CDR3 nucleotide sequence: TGTGCCAGCGACAGGGGTTCTGAGCAGTTCTTC.

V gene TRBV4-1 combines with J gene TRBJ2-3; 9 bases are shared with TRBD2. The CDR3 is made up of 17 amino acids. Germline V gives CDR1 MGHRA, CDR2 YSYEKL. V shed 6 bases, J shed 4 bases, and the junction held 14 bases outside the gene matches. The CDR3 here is CASSPGGVAGGPDTQYF. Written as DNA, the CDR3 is TGCGCCAGCAGTCCTGGGGGAGTGGCGGGAGGGCCAGATACGCAGTATTTT.

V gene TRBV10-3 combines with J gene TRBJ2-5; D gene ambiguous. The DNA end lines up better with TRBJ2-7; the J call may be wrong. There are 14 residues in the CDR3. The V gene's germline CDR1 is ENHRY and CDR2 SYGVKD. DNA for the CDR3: TGTGCCATCAGTGAGTCAGCAGTCTCCTACGAGCAGTACTTC. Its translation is CAISESAVSYEQYF.